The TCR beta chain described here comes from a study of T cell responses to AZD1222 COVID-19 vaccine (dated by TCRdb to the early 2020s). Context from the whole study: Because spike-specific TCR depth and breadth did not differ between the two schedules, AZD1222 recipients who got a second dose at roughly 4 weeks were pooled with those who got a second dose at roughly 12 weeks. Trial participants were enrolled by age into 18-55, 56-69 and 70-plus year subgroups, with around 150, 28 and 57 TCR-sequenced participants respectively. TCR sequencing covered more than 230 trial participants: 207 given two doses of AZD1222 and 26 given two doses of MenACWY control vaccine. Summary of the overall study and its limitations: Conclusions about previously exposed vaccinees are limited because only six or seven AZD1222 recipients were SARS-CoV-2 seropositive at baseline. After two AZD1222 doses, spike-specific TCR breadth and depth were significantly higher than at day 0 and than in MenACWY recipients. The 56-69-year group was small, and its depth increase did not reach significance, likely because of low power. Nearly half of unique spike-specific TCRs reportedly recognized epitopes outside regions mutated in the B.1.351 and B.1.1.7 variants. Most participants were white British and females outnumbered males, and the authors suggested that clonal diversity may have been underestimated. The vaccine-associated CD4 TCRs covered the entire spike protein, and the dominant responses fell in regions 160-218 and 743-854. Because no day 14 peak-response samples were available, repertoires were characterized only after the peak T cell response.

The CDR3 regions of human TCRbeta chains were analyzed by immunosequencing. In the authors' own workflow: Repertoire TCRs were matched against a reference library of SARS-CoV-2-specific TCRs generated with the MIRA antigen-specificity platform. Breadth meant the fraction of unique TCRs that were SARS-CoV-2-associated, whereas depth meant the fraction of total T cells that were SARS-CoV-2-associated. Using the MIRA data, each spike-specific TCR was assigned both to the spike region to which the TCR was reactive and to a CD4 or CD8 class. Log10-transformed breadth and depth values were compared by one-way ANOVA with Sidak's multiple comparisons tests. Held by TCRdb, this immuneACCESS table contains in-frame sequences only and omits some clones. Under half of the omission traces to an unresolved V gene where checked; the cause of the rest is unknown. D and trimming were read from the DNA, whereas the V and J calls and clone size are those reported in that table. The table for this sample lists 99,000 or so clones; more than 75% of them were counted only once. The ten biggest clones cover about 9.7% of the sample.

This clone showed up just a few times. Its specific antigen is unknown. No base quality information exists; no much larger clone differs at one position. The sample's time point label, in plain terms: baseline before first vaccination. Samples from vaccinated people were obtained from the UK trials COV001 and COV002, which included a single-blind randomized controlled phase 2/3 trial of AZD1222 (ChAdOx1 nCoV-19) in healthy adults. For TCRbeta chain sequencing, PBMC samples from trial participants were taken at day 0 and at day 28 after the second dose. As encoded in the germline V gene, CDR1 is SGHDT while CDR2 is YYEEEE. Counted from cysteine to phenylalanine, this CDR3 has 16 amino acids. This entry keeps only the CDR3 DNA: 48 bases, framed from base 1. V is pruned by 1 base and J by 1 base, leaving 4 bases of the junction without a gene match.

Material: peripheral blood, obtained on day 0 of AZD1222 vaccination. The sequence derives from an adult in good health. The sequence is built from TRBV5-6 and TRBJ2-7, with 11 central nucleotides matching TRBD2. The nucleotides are TGTGCCAGCAGCTTGTTAGCGGGAGGGGGGTCCTACGAGCAGTACTTC. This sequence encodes CASSLLAGGGSYEQYF.